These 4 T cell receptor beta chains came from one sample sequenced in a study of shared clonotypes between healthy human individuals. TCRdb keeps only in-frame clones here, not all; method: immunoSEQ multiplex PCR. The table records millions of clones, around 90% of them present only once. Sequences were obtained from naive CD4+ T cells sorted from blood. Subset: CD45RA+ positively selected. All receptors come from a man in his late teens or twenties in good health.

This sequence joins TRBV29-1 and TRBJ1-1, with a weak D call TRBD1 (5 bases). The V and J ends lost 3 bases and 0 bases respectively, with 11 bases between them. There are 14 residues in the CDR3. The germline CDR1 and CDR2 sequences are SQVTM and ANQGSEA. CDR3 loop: CSVEHRGMNTEAFF. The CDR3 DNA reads TGCAGCGTTGAGCATCGGGGGATGAACACTGAAGCTTTCTTT.

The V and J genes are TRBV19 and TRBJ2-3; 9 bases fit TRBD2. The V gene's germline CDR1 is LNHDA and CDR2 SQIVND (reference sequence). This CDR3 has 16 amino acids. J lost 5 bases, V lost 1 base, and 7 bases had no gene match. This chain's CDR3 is CASSIGKAGGGDTQYF. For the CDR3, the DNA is TGTGCCAGTAGTATAGGAAAAGCGGGGGGCGGAGATACGCAGTATTTT.

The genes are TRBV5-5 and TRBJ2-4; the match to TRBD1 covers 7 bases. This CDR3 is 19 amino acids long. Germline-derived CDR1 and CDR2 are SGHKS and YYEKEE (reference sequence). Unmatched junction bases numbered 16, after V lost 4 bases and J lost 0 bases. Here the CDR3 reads CASSPRGTAVNLAKNIQYF. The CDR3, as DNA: TGTGCCAGCAGCCCTAGAGGGACAGCCGTAAATCTAGCCAAAAACATTCAGTACTTC.

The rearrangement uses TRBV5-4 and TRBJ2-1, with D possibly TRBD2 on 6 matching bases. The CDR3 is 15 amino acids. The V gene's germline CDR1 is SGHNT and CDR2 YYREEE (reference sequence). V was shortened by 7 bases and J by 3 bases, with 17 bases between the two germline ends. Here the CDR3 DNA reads TGTGCCAGCCGCGAAGGGGACTCCATCTACAATGAGCAGTTCTTC. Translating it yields CASREGDSIYNEQFF.